The sequence of this TCR beta chain was determined in a study of shared clonotypes between healthy human individuals. In the study overall: Each donor had three CD4 naive, three CD4 memory, two CD8 naive and one CD8 memory plate.

Study-wide results and limits: Clonotypes shared by all four sorted-subset donors had higher generation probabilities than non-shared clonotypes. Shared clonotypes: about 4.6% naive CD4, about 3.5% naive CD8, about 2.4% memory CD4, 0.35% to 0.5% memory CD8.

Naive CD8 cells comprised CD45RO-negative, CCR7-positively selected cells, excluding terminally differentiated effector memory CD45RA+ cells. A remark on this clone: Its specificity is not known.

The study ran the assay at deep level. The table came from immunoSEQ multiplex PCR; TCRdb's copy has only in-frame clones and leaves some out. The sample shows 2 million to 2.5 million clones, about 95% of them seen only once. Germline loops: CDR1 MNHEY, CDR2 SMNVEV (reference sequence). V was shortened by 5 bases and J by 6 bases, with 7 bases between the two germline ends. CDR3 length: 12 amino acids. The receptor was isolated from a man between 18 and 35 years old in good health. This rearrangement joins TRBV27 to TRBJ2-2, with unresolved D. Sequenced material: naive CD8+ T cells sorted from blood. CDR3 nucleotide sequence: TGTGCCAGCAGTAACCGGGCCGGGGAGCTGTTTTTT. Amino acids: CASSNRAGELFF.